The rows below give T cell receptor beta chains drawn from one sample of a study of CXCR3 chemokines and chemotherapy response in bladder cancer. TCRdb reprocessed the PCR reads with MiXCR, giving one entry per CDR3 protein. The sample consists of around 1,400 distinct CDR3 sequences, 5.8% of them appearing once. Sampling was performed from a patient whose treatment included neoadjuvant chemotherapy. These receptors all come from a human donor with bladder cancer that responded to neoadjuvant chemotherapy. CDR3s include the opening cysteine and the closing phenylalanine or tryptophan. A D gene is named only where the DNA matches it firmly. Rows give clone size only sometimes, using once, few, many, or a class for an expanded clone.

clone_size,j_call,v_call,d_call,cdr3_aa,cdr3_nt
many,TRBJ1-1,TRBV15,TRBD1,CATSRPQGALTEAFF,TGTGCCACCAGCAGACCCCAGGGGGCGTTGACTGAAGCTTTCTTT
medium-sized,TRBJ1-1,TRBV6-2/TRBV6-3,.,CASSHMNTEAFF,TGTGCCAGCAGCCACATGAACACTGAAGCTTTCTTT
.,TRBJ1-5,TRBV28,TRBD1,CASSNGDETGGILSGQPQHF,TGTGCCAGCAGCAATGGAGACGAGACAGGGGGAATCCTATCGGGACAGCCCCAGCATTTT
medium-sized,TRBJ2-3,TRBV19,TRBD1,CASSADRGAQYF,TGTGCCAGTAGTGCGGACAGGGGGGCGCAGTATTTT
medium-sized,TRBJ2-2,TRBV12-3/TRBV12-4,.,CASSYYTGELFF,TGTGCCAGCAGTTATTACACCGGGGAGCTGTTTTTT
many,TRBJ1-6,TRBV18,TRBD1,CASSSQGADSPLHF,TGTGCCAGCTCATCCCAGGGGGCAGATTCACCCCTCCACTTT
medium-sized,TRBJ2-5,TRBV29-1,TRBD1,CSVGQGAAETQYF,TGCAGCGTTGGACAGGGGGCAGCTGAGACCCAGTACTTC
many,TRBJ2-7,TRBV27,.,CASSFPGPERKQYF,TGTGCCAGCAGTTTTCCAGGGCCTGAGAGAAAGCAGTACTTC
hyperexpanded,TRBJ1-2,TRBV10-3,.,CAIGNPNYGYTF,TGTGCCATCGGTAACCCTAACTATGGCTACACCTTC
.,TRBJ2-5,TRBV6-5,TRBD1,CASSLDRGGRETQYF,TGTGCCAGCAGCCTAGACAGGGGTGGAAGAGAGACCCAGTACTTC
medium-sized,TRBJ2-3,TRBV27,TRBD2,CASYWGSGGASGTQYF,TGTGCCAGCTATTGGGGGAGCGGGGGGGCGTCAGGTACGCAGTATTTT
medium-sized,TRBJ1-5,TRBV19,TRBD1,CASSNDRGNQPQHF,TGTGCCAGTAGTAATGACAGGGGCAATCAGCCCCAGCATTTT
medium-sized,TRBJ2-5,TRBV28,TRBD1,CASSPGTEETQYF,TGTGCCAGCAGTCCCGGGACAGAAGAGACCCAGTACTTC
medium-sized,TRBJ2-5,TRBV29-1,.,CSGGAAQETQYF,TGCAGCGGAGGGGCGGCGCAAGAGACCCAGTACTTC
medium-sized,TRBJ2-7,TRBV6-2/TRBV6-3,TRBD2,CASSYGTSGYEQYF,TGTGCCAGCAGTTACGGGACTAGCGGCTACGAGCAGTACTTC
medium-sized,TRBJ2-2,TRBV10-3,.,CAIKLTENANTGELFF,TGTGCCATCAAGTTGACAGAAAACGCGAACACCGGGGAGCTGTTTTTT
many,TRBJ2-3,TRBV12-3/TRBV12-4,.,CASSLFSGRADTQYF,TGTGCCAGCAGTTTATTCAGTGGGCGCGCAGATACGCAGTATTTT
.,TRBJ2-3,TRBV28,.,CASRGVGQSNTDTQYF,TGTGCCAGCAGAGGAGTAGGACAGAGCAACACAGATACGCAGTATTTT
.,TRBJ1-5,TRBV7-2,.,CASSLGGGRNQPQHF,TGTGCCAGCAGCTTAGGAGGGGGACGCAATCAGCCCCAGCATTTT
many,TRBJ1-5,TRBV24-1,.,CATSDDTWTQPQHF,TGTGCCACCAGTGATGATACCTGGACTCAGCCCCAGCATTTT
large,TRBJ1-1,TRBV7-2,.,CASKGGPMNTEAFF,TGTGCCAGCAAAGGGGGGCCTATGAACACTGAAGCTTTCTTT
medium-sized,TRBJ1-4,TRBV6-5,TRBD1,CASSGGQGGSNEKLFF,TGTGCCAGCAGTGGGGGACAGGGGGGTTCTAATGAAAAACTGTTTTTT
many,TRBJ2-3,TRBV12-5,TRBD2,CASAPTSGQYSTDTQYF,TGTGCTAGTGCCCCGACTAGCGGGCAATACTCCACAGATACGCAGTATTTT
medium-sized,TRBJ2-2,TRBV6-1,TRBD2,CASSEYGGGAGGNTGELFF,TGTGCCAGCAGTGAATATGGCGGTGGGGCGGGGGGGAACACCGGGGAGCTGTTTTTT
many,TRBJ1-4,TRBV19,.,CASSNDRTNEKLFF,TGTGCCAGTAGTAACGACAGAACTAATGAAAAACTGTTTTTT
many,TRBJ1-6,TRBV5-6,.,CASSLARKSPLHF,TGTGCCAGCAGCTTGGCCAGGAAATCACCCCTCCACTTT
.,TRBJ2-5,TRBV20-1,.,CSAKTLGVGEETQYF,TGCAGTGCTAAGACCTTGGGCGTCGGCGAAGAGACCCAGTACTTC
many,TRBJ1-1,TRBV27,.,CASSPWGDGTEAFF,TGTGCCAGCAGCCCCTGGGGGGATGGTACTGAAGCTTTCTTT
.,TRBJ2-3,TRBV7-2,TRBD2,CAARTSGAPGGTDTQYF,TGTGCAGCCAGGACTAGCGGGGCTCCTGGTGGCACAGATACGCAGTATTTT
medium-sized,TRBJ1-4,TRBV6-1,.,CASLGKAGEKLFF,TGTGCCAGCCTGGGAAAGGCGGGTGAAAAACTGTTTTTT
few,TRBJ1-5,TRBV7-2,.,CASSLFSQGLLNQPQHF,TGTGCCAGCAGCTTATTTTCTCAGGGGCTCCTGAATCAGCCCCAGCATTTT
large,TRBJ1-3,TRBV6-2/TRBV6-3,.,CASSDRRPGNTIYF,TGTGCCAGCAGTGACAGGAGACCTGGAAACACCATATATTTT
.,TRBJ1-3,TRBV7-9,.,CASSLAGGNTIYF,TGTGCCAGCAGCTTAGCGGGCGGAAACACCATATATTTT
medium-sized,TRBJ2-2,TRBV12-3/TRBV12-4,.,CASSLDGGELFF,TGTGCCAGCAGTTTAGACGGCGGGGAGCTGTTTTTT
large,TRBJ2-1,TRBV29-1,.,CSVADYVGNEQFF,TGCAGCGTTGCCGACTACGTAGGCAATGAGCAGTTCTTC
many,TRBJ1-2,TRBV5-4,.,CASSLEDSGYTF,TGTGCCAGCAGCTTGGAAGACTCAGGCTACACCTTC
medium-sized,TRBJ1-1,TRBV30,.,CAWSRQTAEAFF,TGTGCCTGGAGTCGTCAGACGGCTGAAGCTTTCTTT
medium-sized,TRBJ1-2,TRBV20-1,TRBD1,CSARVGQNYGYTF,TGCAGTGCTAGGGTGGGACAGAACTATGGCTACACCTTC
many,TRBJ2-3,TRBV19,TRBD1,CASSKGQGVSSTDTQYF,TGTGCCAGTAGTAAGGGACAGGGGGTATCTAGCACAGATACGCAGTATTTT
many,TRBJ2-5,TRBV20-1,.,CSAQDPWGGWQETQYF,TGCAGTGCCCAGGACCCCTGGGGGGGCTGGCAAGAGACCCAGTACTTC
many,TRBJ2-3,TRBV27,TRBD1,CASTMDRTSTDTQYF,TGTGCCAGCACCATGGACAGGACTAGCACAGATACGCAGTATTTT
many,TRBJ1-2,TRBV27,TRBD1,CASSHRDSRNYGYTF,TGTGCCAGCAGTCACCGGGACAGCCGAAACTATGGCTACACCTTC
medium-sized,TRBJ2-1,TRBV24-1,TRBD2,CATSDLRGGSYNEQFF,TGTGCCACCAGTGACCTCCGGGGGGGGTCCTACAATGAGCAGTTCTTC
large,TRBJ1-5,TRBV19,.,CASSIDRGGVSNQPQHF,TGTGCCAGTAGTATAGATCGCGGAGGAGTAAGCAATCAGCCCCAGCATTTT
large,TRBJ2-2,TRBV19,TRBD1,CASSSTGDTGELFF,TGTGCCAGTAGTAGCACAGGGGACACCGGGGAGCTGTTTTTT
medium-sized,TRBJ2-1,TRBV20-1,.,CSAERGLLLGNEQFF,TGCAGTGCAGAACGGGGACTCCTCCTGGGTAATGAGCAGTTCTTC
many,TRBJ1-5,TRBV6-1,.,CASNREYSQPQHF,TGTGCCAGCAATAGGGAGTACAGTCAGCCCCAGCATTTT
few,TRBJ2-5,TRBV4-1,.,CASSQEGQRRGTQYF,TGCGCCAGCAGCCAAGAAGGTCAGCGAAGGGGGACCCAGTACTTC
medium-sized,TRBJ2-3,TRBV19,.,CASSPGRPDTQYF,TGTGCCAGTAGTCCGGGACGCCCAGATACGCAGTATTTT
large,TRBJ2-6,TRBV6-2/TRBV6-3,.,CASSWDSGANVLTF,TGTGCCAGCAGTTGGGACTCTGGGGCCAACGTCCTGACTTTC
medium-sized,TRBJ1-1,TRBV7-9,.,CASSQIWDTEAFF,TGTGCCAGCAGCCAGATCTGGGACACTGAAGCTTTCTTT
large,TRBJ1-3,TRBV6-1,TRBD1,CASRTGTALPPSGNTIYF,TGTGCCAGCAGGACCGGGACAGCTCTTCCCCCCTCTGGAAACACCATATATTTT
many,TRBJ2-4,TRBV12-3/TRBV12-4,.,CASSPLTGTQYF,TGTGCCAGCAGCCCTCTCACCGGGACTCAGTACTTC
medium-sized,TRBJ1-2,TRBV6-2/TRBV6-3,TRBD1,CASSPGQEGYGYTF,TGTGCCAGCAGTCCCGGACAGGAGGGTTATGGCTACACCTTC
many,TRBJ2-2,TRBV6-1,TRBD1,CASSWDRASTGELFF,TGTGCCAGCAGTTGGGACAGGGCATCCACCGGGGAGCTGTTTTTT